This T cell receptor (beta chain) was captured by sequencing in a study of technical replicates of blood from a handful of donors. Clones were sequenced by immunoSEQ multiplex PCR, and TCRdb holds only the in-frame ones, with some missing. The repertoire consists of about 50,000 clones, with 90% to 95% occurring once and the leading ten covering roughly 3.1%. CDR1 is LNHDA and CDR2 is SQIVND in the germline V gene (reference sequence). This CDR3 region has 16 residues. The count of this clone is one. One end of the junction varies from germline; a read error may be responsible. The sequence derives from a human donor in good health. Some clones in this sample may be carry-over from other donors' samples. The chain uses TRBV19 and TRBJ2-3; tentatively, D is TRBD2 (6 bases). The sequencing sample was made of PBMCs. CDR3 amino acids: CASSPPGTRTTGTQYF. Here the CDR3 DNA reads TGTGCCAGTAGTCCCCCAGGGACCCGGACTACAGGTACGCAGTATTTT.